A single sample is the source of the 26 T cell receptor beta chains below, sequenced in a study of naive and memory T cell subsets. These receptors' targets are unknown. Study results and limitations: A few larger clonotypes appeared in naive repertoires, especially CD8, possibly memory cells re-expressing CD45RA.

The beta constant-region primer was an equimolar mix of two oligonucleotides covering TRBC1 and TRBC2. Ligated cDNA was amplified by four rounds of PCR with nested alpha and beta constant-region primers and SP2. One entry per CDR3 protein results from TCRdb running MiXCR on the UMI-ligation and nested PCR reads. The sample includes fewer than 150,000 distinct CDR3 sequences, 15% to 25% of them seen just once. The specimen was naive CD8+ T cells from blood. These receptors originate from a human donor in good health.

This clonotype was recorded many times. The chain couples TRBV28 to TRBJ1-1; D not certain. V was trimmed by 7 bases and J by 10 bases, leaving 13 bases between them. CDR1 is MDHEN, CDR2 SYDVKM, per germline. This CDR3 region has 11 residues. The CDR3 DNA sequence: TGTGCCAGCACCCGGTACGAGGGAGCTTTCTTT. Translating it yields CASTRYEGAFF.

This clonotype occurred many times. The rearrangement links TRBV28 to TRBJ2-7; D remains ambiguous. V lost 1 base, J lost 7 bases, and 14 bases lay in between. CDR1 and CDR2 (germline): MDHEN, SYDVKM. The CDR3 runs to 14 residues. The DNA for the CDR3 is TGTGCCAGCAGTTTATTGGCTCCCTTAAAGGAGCAGTACTTC. It specifies CASSLLAPLKEQYF.

This clonotype appeared once. This chain uses TRBV19 with TRBJ2-7, with D possibly being TRBD1 or TRBD2 (6 bases each). CDR1 is LNHDA and CDR2 is SQIVND in the germline V gene (reference sequence). With 5 bases removed from V and 9 bases from J, the gap between germline ends came to 29 bases. The CDR3 consists of 17 residues. The CDR3 nucleotides read TGTGCCAGTAGTCTTACTCCGGGAGACAAAGACACGACAGGGCAGTACTTC. Translation gives CASSLTPGDKDTTGQYF.

This clonotype has ten or more counts. The chain carries TRBV5-1 and TRBJ2-1; D could derive from TRBD1 or TRBD2 (5 bases each). The CDR3 covers 15 residues. Trimming stripped 3 bases from V and 0 bases from J, with 10 bases between. Per germline, CDR1 SGHRS and CDR2 YFSETQ. Here the CDR3 reads CASSSGASSYNEQFF. CDR3 DNA sequence: TGCGCCAGCAGCTCCGGGGCGAGCTCCTACAATGAGCAGTTCTTC.

V is TRBV28 and J is TRBJ1-2; the D gene is possibly TRBD1 (5 bases). This CDR3 comprises 14 residues. The V and J ends lost 9 bases and 4 bases respectively, with 18 bases between them. Looked up from germline, CDR1 is MDHEN and CDR2 is SYDVKM. CDR3 sequence reads: CASQSTWGFYGYTF. CDR3 nucleotide sequence: TGTGCCAGTCAAAGTACTTGGGGCTTCTATGGCTACACCTTC.

The table lists this clonotype with a few counts. The V gene is TRBV13, the J gene TRBJ2-1; TRBD1 matches at 7 bases. The CDR3 runs to 17 residues. The V and J ends lost 1 base and 5 bases, in that order; junction bases with no gene match: 11. Germline CDR1 reads PRHDT; CDR2 reads FYEKMQ (reference sequence). The CDR3 loop is CASSLEGFGTVDNEQFF. The DNA of the CDR3 is TGTGCCAGCAGCTTAGAGGGTTTCGGGACAGTGGACAATGAGCAGTTCTTC.

In this sample, this clonotype turned up a few times. The chain links TRBV24-1 to TRBJ2-4, with D maybe TRBD1 (6 bases). The ends were cut back, 3 bases at V and 3 bases at J, with 8 bases in the middle. Germline CDR1 and CDR2: KGHDR and SFDVKD. The CDR3 spans 14 residues. This CDR3 reads CATSDQTGKNIQYF. CDR3 nucleotides: TGTGCCACCAGTGATCAGACAGGCAAAAACATTCAGTACTTC.

The chain uses TRBV6-5 and TRBJ2-6, with 8 bases aligning to TRBD1. CDR1 MNHEY and CDR2 SVGAGI come from the germline V gene. The CDR3 runs to 17 residues. Trimming at V came to 6 bases and at J to 0 bases, leaving 7 bases not matched to a gene. Here the CDR3 reads CASSPGQAGSGANVLTF. In nucleotides, the CDR3 is TGTGCCAGCAGCCCGGGACAGGCGGGCTCTGGGGCCAACGTCCTGACTTTC.

This clonotype has a handful of counts. The V and J genes are TRBV7-8 and TRBJ2-7; TRBD2 might be the D (6 bases). Between the trimmed V and J ends, which lost 4 bases and 7 bases, there was a span of 17 bases. CDR1 and CDR2 (germline): SGHVS, FQNEAQ. The CDR3 has 14 amino acids. The CDR3 DNA reads TGTGCCAGCAGCTGGAAGGGATCGGCGGGGGAGCAGTACTTC. Translation gives CASSWKGSAGEQYF.

In this sample, this clonotype turned up a few times. V usage is TRBV27 and J usage is TRBJ1-1; possible D gene TRBD1, 6 bases. Germline V gives CDR1 MNHEY, CDR2 SMNVEV (reference sequence). CDR3 length: 12 residues. V gave up 6 bases and J gave up 7 bases, with 12 bases separating them. The CDR3 DNA reads as TGTGCCAGCAGAGGGGGAGGGAATGAAGCTTTCTTT. This codes for CASRGGGNEAFF.

This rearrangement joins TRBV12-3 or TRBV12-4 to TRBJ2-7; a weak D match, TRBD1 (5 bases). The V and J ends lost 6 bases and 5 bases respectively, with 11 bases between them. The CDR3 length is 12 residues. The CDR3 DNA is TGTGCCAGCAGCCCAGGGTCCCACGAGCAGTACTTC. Translation: CASSPGSHEQYF.

This chain uses TRBV3-1 with TRBJ2-3; D is ambiguous. The germline gives CDR1 LGHDT, CDR2 YNNKEL (reference sequence). Trimming removed 1 base from V and 4 bases from J, with 6 bases in between. This CDR3 region has 13 residues. CDR3 protein: CASSQVDSDTQYF. The CDR3 DNA sequence: TGTGCCAGCAGCCAAGTTGATTCAGATACGCAGTATTTT.

This clonotype turned up a few times. The chain has TRBV12-3 or TRBV12-4 and TRBJ1-1, with D unclear. CDR3 size: 14 residues. Trimming removed 8 bases at V and 5 bases at J, with 18 bases between. In nucleotides, the CDR3 is TGTGCCAGCGGAACAAGGACCGAGAGGACTGAAGCTTTCTTT. This codes for CASGTRTERTEAFF.

The rearrangement links TRBV3-1 to TRBJ2-5; D gene unclear. The CDR3 has 10 residues. V dropped 7 bases and J dropped 4 bases, with 4 bases sitting between them. CDR1 is LGHDT and CDR2 is YNNKEL in the germline V gene (reference sequence). Written as DNA, the CDR3 is TGTGCCAGCAACGGAGAGACCCAGTACTTC. It is translated as CASNGETQYF.

This chain links TRBV28 with TRBJ2-7; 10 bases fit TRBD2. This CDR3 is 14 amino acids long. CDR1 is MDHEN and CDR2 is SYDVKM in the germline V gene. Trimming cost V 5 bases and J 3 bases; bases outside gene matches: 4. CDR3: CASSKAGGYYEQYF. The CDR3 nucleotides read TGTGCCAGCAGTAAAGCGGGAGGGTACTACGAGCAGTACTTC. Together with reference TRBV28 and TRBJ2-7, the CDR3 gives the full variable domain: DVKVTQSSRYLVKRTGEKVFLECVQDMDHENMFWYRQDPGLGLRLIYFSYDVKMKEKGDIPEGYSVSREKKERFSLILESASTNQTSMYLCASSKAGGYYEQYFGPGTRLTVT.

The chain employs TRBV20-1 and TRBJ2-3; 8 bases align to TRBD2. The V segment lost 0 bases and the J segment 4 bases; nucleotides outside the gene matches: 9. Germline loops: CDR1 DFQATT, CDR2 SNEGSKA (reference sequence). CDR3 size: 16 residues. The CDR3 reads CSARDYPAGVSDTQYF. The CDR3 nucleotides read TGCAGTGCTAGAGACTATCCAGCGGGAGTTTCAGATACGCAGTATTTT.

In its sample, this clonotype was seen a few times. The V gene is TRBV9, the J gene TRBJ2-5; the D gene is possibly TRBD1 (5 bases). Trimming removed 0 bases at V and 2 bases at J, with 8 bases between. The CDR3 consists of 14 residues. Germline CDR1 reads SGDLS; CDR2 reads YYNGEE. Here the CDR3 reads CASSVGGRQETQYF. Here the CDR3 DNA reads TGTGCCAGCAGCGTAGGGGGCAGACAAGAGACCCAGTACTTC.

The chain is built from TRBV2 and TRBJ2-1; D may be TRBD2 (5 bases). CDR1 is SNHLY and CDR2 is FYNNEI in the germline V gene. The ends were cut back, 8 bases at V and 9 bases at J, with 8 bases in the middle. The CDR3 totals 10 residues. CDR3 in DNA: TGTGCCAGCGAGGGCCTTGAGCAGTTCTTC. Its protein product is CASEGLEQFF. Using reference TRBV2 and TRBJ2-1 for the parts outside the CDR3, the full variable domain is EPEVTQTPSHQVTQMGQEVILRCVPISNHLYFYWYRQILGQKVEFLVSFYNNEISEKSEIFDDQFSVERPDGSNFTLKIRSTKLEDSAMYFCASEGLEQFFGPGTRLTVL.

The chain employs TRBV28 and TRBJ1-1, with D possibly being TRBD1 (6 bases). CDR1 and CDR2 from the germline V gene are MDHEN and SYDVKM. V lost 2 bases and J 11 bases, leaving 12 bases between the germline ends. The CDR3 spans 12 residues. This CDR3 is CASSLPDRKAFF. The CDR3 coding sequence is TGTGCCAGCAGTTTACCTGACAGGAAGGCTTTCTTT.

The V and J genes are TRBV5-1 and TRBJ1-1, with D perhaps TRBD1 (6 bases). The CDR3 has 13 amino acids. Trimming took 4 bases from V and 11 from J, leaving 18 bases between them. Germline CDR1 reads SGHRS; CDR2 reads YFSETQ. The CDR3 sequence: CASSLRQATMAFF. CDR3 bases: TGCGCCAGCAGCCTAAGACAGGCCACGATGGCTTTCTTT.

The chain has TRBV28 and TRBJ2-5, with TRBD2 as a possible D gene (5 bases). V was trimmed by 1 base and J by 2 bases, leaving 11 bases between them. Germline V gives CDR1 MDHEN, CDR2 SYDVKM. CDR3 length: 15 residues. CDR3 DNA: TGTGCCAGCAGTTTATCACAAGCGGTGCAAGAGACCCAGTACTTC. It specifies CASSLSQAVQETQYF.

This clonotype was recorded a few times. The chain carries TRBV28 and TRBJ2-7, with TRBD2 matching over 9 bases. The CDR3 has 15 amino acids. The trim removed 6 bases at V and 0 bases at J, leaving 6 bases unmatched. Germline loops: CDR1 MDHEN, CDR2 SYDVKM. The CDR3 loop is CASRTLAGNSYEQYF. The CDR3 nucleotides read TGTGCCAGCAGAACTCTAGCGGGGAACTCCTACGAGCAGTACTTC. Filled out from reference TRBV28 and TRBJ2-7, the complete variable domain reads DVKVTQSSRYLVKRTGEKVFLECVQDMDHENMFWYRQDPGLGLRLIYFSYDVKMKEKGDIPEGYSVSREKKERFSLILESASTNQTSMYLCASRTLAGNSYEQYFGPGTRLTVT.

The V call is TRBV7-8, the J call TRBJ1-5, with unresolved D. Germline lookup yields CDR1 SGHVS and CDR2 FQNEAQ. Between the trimmed V and J ends, which lost 1 base and 0 bases, there was a span of 10 bases. The CDR3 has 16 amino acids. CDR3 sequence reads: CASSLVQRYSNQPQHF. The CDR3 DNA is TGTGCCAGCAGCTTAGTGCAGAGATATAGCAATCAGCCCCAGCATTTT. Drawing the rest from reference TRBV7-8 and TRBJ1-5, the complete variable domain is GAGVSQSPRYKVAKRGQDVALRCDPISGHVSLFWYQQALGQGPEFLTYFQNEAQLDKSGLPSDRFFAERPEGSVSTLKIQRTQQEDSAVYLCASSLVQRYSNQPQHFGDGTRLSIL.

The chain employs TRBV6-5 and TRBJ2-2; 12 nucleotides match TRBD2. V shed 4 bases and J 6 bases; nucleotides not matched to a gene: 6. Per the germline V gene, CDR1 is MNHEY and CDR2 is SVGAGI. The CDR3 consists of 16 residues. CDR3 in amino acids: CASSSSSGRVSGELFF. The CDR3 coding sequence is TGTGCCAGCAGTTCATCTAGCGGGAGGGTATCCGGGGAGCTGTTTTTT.

The chain combines TRBV28 with TRBJ2-1, with no clear D. Germline V gene lookup returns CDR1 MDHEN and CDR2 SYDVKM. CDR3 length: 12 residues. The V gene lost 8 bases and the J gene lost 8 bases, with 13 bases spanning the gap. In DNA form, the CDR3 reads TGTGCCAGCTCCCCCGCGACGGATGAGCAGTTCTTC. Translation: CASSPATDEQFF.

V gene TRBV9 combines with J gene TRBJ2-7; D tentatively reads TRBD1 or TRBD2 (6 bases each). The V gene's germline CDR1 is SGDLS and CDR2 YYNGEE. Deletions cut 0 bases from V and 1 base from J, with 11 bases between. The CDR3 is 15 amino acids. This CDR3 reads CASSVGGARSYEQYF. The CDR3, as DNA: TGTGCCAGCAGCGTAGGGGGGGCGCGTTCCTACGAGCAGTACTTC.